Below are 15 T cell receptor beta chains sequenced from a single sample in a study of cytomegalovirus exposure and HLA in healthy donors. The PCR ran on 60 Vbeta and 13 Jbeta primers. The table came from immunoSEQ multiplex PCR; TCRdb's copy has only in-frame clones and leaves some out. The listing records some 70,000 clones. Sequenced: PBMCs. These receptors were collected from a boy younger than 18 in good health and CMV-seronegative.

This chain uses TRBV11-3 with TRBJ2-7; 9 positions agree with TRBD1. The CDR3 totals 14 residues. The V segment lost 4 bases and the J segment 2 bases; nucleotides outside the gene matches: 3. Germline V gives CDR1 SGHNT, CDR2 YENEEA. CDR3 sequence: CASSYGTGTYEQYF. In nucleotides, the CDR3 is TGTGCCAGCAGCTACGGGACAGGGACCTACGAGCAGTACTTC.

This chain uses TRBV9 with TRBJ2-7; TRBD2 matches at 10 bases. This CDR3 is built from 15 residues. CDR1 is SGDLS and CDR2 is YYNGEE in the germline V gene. V trimming: 5 bases; J trimming: 2 bases; junction bases outside the gene matches: 7. The CDR3 here is CASSETSGFPYEQYF. Written as DNA, the CDR3 is TGTGCCAGCAGTGAGACTAGCGGGTTTCCCTACGAGCAGTACTTC.

The J gene is TRBJ1-1, the V gene TRBV7-6; no clear D gene. Germline CDR1 reads SGHVS; CDR2 reads FNYEAQ. Between the trimmed V and J ends, which lost 6 bases and 6 bases, there was a span of 20 bases. This CDR3 has 15 amino acids. CDR3 residues: CASRTTPRTIAEAFF. In DNA, the CDR3 is TGTGCCAGCAGGACCACACCCCGGACTATCGCTGAAGCTTTCTTT. Combining the CDR3 with reference TRBV7-6 and TRBJ1-1 gives the whole variable domain GAGVSQSPRYKVTKRGQDVALRCDPISGHVSLYWYRQALGQGPEFLTYFNYEAQQDKSGLPNDRFSAERPEGSISTLTIQRTEQRDSAMYRCASRTTPRTIAEAFFGQGTRLTVV.

The rearrangement links TRBV6-1 to TRBJ1-5; 8 bases match TRBD1. The CDR3 has 17 residues. With V trimmed by 4 bases and J by 1 base, 9 bases remained unmatched. Germline values: CDR1 MNHNS, CDR2 SASEGT. CDR3 coding DNA: TGTGCCAGCAGTGCCCAACAGGGGGTGGTGAGCAATCAGCCCCAGCATTTT. It encodes CASSAQQGVVSNQPQHF.

This chain joins TRBV7-9 and TRBJ2-3; TRBD2 agrees at 11 bases. The trim removed 1 base at V and 5 bases at J, leaving 5 bases unmatched. Germline values: CDR1 SEHNR, CDR2 FQNEAQ (reference sequence). The CDR3 sequence is 16 residues long. CDR3 sequence (DNA): TGTGCCAGCAGCTTAGGTGGGACTAGCGGAGGAGATACGCAGTATTTT. Its translation: CASSLGGTSGGDTQYF. The full variable domain, in which reference TRBV7-9 and TRBJ2-3 provide the parts outside the CDR3, is DTGVSQNPRHKITKRGQNVTFRCDPISEHNRLYWYRQTLGQGPEFLTYFQNEAQLEKSRLLSDRFSAERPKGSFSTLEIQRTEQGDSAMYLCASSLGGTSGGDTQYFGPGTRLTVL.

The chain is built from TRBV9 and TRBJ2-3; 13 bases are a match to TRBD2. The ends lost 3 bases at V and 0 bases at J; junction bases unmatched: 4. Germline values: CDR1 SGDLS, CDR2 YYNGEE. This CDR3 contains 17 residues. CDR3 coding DNA: TGTGCCAGCAGCGATGGGACTAGCGGGGAAAGCACAGATACGCAGTATTTT. This encodes CASSDGTSGESTDTQYF.

The genes are TRBV7-9 and TRBJ2-3; 8 nucleotides agree with TRBD2. The CDR3 is made up of 15 amino acids. Per germline, CDR1 SEHNR and CDR2 FQNEAQ (reference sequence). The trim removed 3 bases at V and 6 bases at J, leaving 8 bases unmatched. DNA of the CDR3: TGTGCCAGCAGCTTCTTTAGCGGGACTCTCGATACGCAGTATTTT. The encoded protein is CASSFFSGTLDTQYF.

This sequence joins TRBV19 and TRBJ2-1; D is ambiguous. V was cut by 4 bases and J by 9 bases, with 13 bases left in between. The CDR3 totals 13 residues. The germline V gene encodes CDR1 LNHDA and CDR2 SQIVND (reference sequence). In nucleotides, the CDR3 is TGTGCCAGTAGTACCATGACTTATGGTGAGCAGTTCTTC. Protein sequence: CASSTMTYGEQFF.

The chain is built from TRBV7-8 and TRBJ1-1; D may be TRBD1 (5 bases). V shed 1 base and J shed 0 bases, with 9 bases lying between them. The CDR3 contains 15 residues. Germline V gives CDR1 SGHVS, CDR2 FQNEAQ. This CDR3 reads CASSLGRDLNTEAFF. CDR3 in DNA: TGTGCCAGCAGCTTAGGTCGGGACTTGAACACTGAAGCTTTCTTT.

The rearrangement uses TRBV7-2 and TRBJ2-3; 7 nucleotides line up with TRBD1. Germline loops: CDR1 SGHTA, CDR2 FQGNSA. The CDR3 sequence is 15 residues long. The V gene end was trimmed by 7 bases and the J gene end by 2 bases; junction bases not matched to a gene: 9. The CDR3 reads CASTHEGAFTDTQYF. The CDR3 bases are TGTGCCAGCACCCATGAGGGGGCATTCACAGATACGCAGTATTTT. Together with reference TRBV7-2 and TRBJ2-3, the CDR3 gives the full variable domain: GAGVSQSPSNKVTEKGKDVELRCDPISGHTALYWYRQSLGQGLEFLIYFQGNSAPDKSGLPSDRFSAERTGGSVSTLTIQRTQQEDSAVYLCASTHEGAFTDTQYFGPGTRLTVL.

The chain links TRBV29-1 to TRBJ1-1, with a tentative D call TRBD1 (5 bases). Germline values: CDR1 SQVTM, CDR2 ANQGSEA. The CDR3 is made up of 12 amino acids. The CDR3 DNA is TGCACCGCGGAAGGGGTATACACTGAAGCTTTCTTT. Its translation: CTAEGVYTEAFF.

The J gene is TRBJ2-7, the V gene TRBV19; possibly TRBD2 for D (6 bases). The V gene's germline CDR1 is LNHDA and CDR2 SQIVND (reference sequence). Deletions cut 6 bases from V and 0 bases from J, with 15 bases between. This CDR3 is 15 amino acids long. For the CDR3, the DNA is TGTGCCAGTAGCCTACGGGAGAAGAGCTCCTACGAGCAGTACTTC. Amino acid sequence: CASSLREKSSYEQYF.

The chain links TRBV4-2 to TRBJ2-1; D is ambiguous. Trimming stripped 0 bases from V and 6 bases from J, with 9 bases between. Germline V CDR1 and CDR2: LGHNA, YNFKEQ. This CDR3 spans 14 amino acids. CDR3 in DNA: TGTGCCAGCAGCCAAGATTATGGTAGCAATGAGCAGTTCTTC. It translates to CASSQDYGSNEQFF.

V usage is TRBV5-4 and J usage is TRBJ2-1, with TRBD2 identical over 9 bases. CDR1 is SGHNT and CDR2 is YYREEE in the germline V gene (reference sequence). The trim removed 3 bases at V and 4 bases at J, leaving 8 bases unmatched. The CDR3 sequence is 16 residues long. The CDR3 region has the DNA TGTGCCAGCAGCTCGAGCCGACTAGCGGATTACAATGAGCAGTTCTTC. It encodes CASSSSRLADYNEQFF.

This chain connects TRBV5-1 to TRBJ1-3, with 8 bases identical to TRBD1. The V gene end was trimmed by 3 bases and the J gene end by 4 bases; junction bases not matched to a gene: 3. The V gene's germline CDR1 is SGHRS and CDR2 YFSETQ. The CDR3 runs to 14 residues. The CDR3 loop is CASSSRTGGNTIYF. The CDR3 nucleotides are TGCGCCAGCAGCTCCAGGACAGGGGGAAACACCATATATTTT.